The 22 T cell receptor beta chains reported below all come from one sample, sequenced in a study of T cell responses to AZD1222 COVID-19 vaccine (dated by TCRdb to about 2021). The library was made by the immunoSEQ multiplex PCR assay. TCRdb took over this immuneACCESS table, retaining in-frame rearrangements with V and J assigned. Such tables are incomplete; in checked studies, under half of the missing clones stem from an unresolved V gene, and the remainder is unexplained. A total of roughly 110,000 clones appear in this sample, about 93% of them only once. About 6.6% of the sample comes from the top ten. Reading the label with the study, this specimen's time point is: about 28 days (+/-7) after the second vaccine dose. The input for sequencing was peripheral blood, taken 28 days after the second AZD1222 dose. The receptors originated from an adult who received the AZD1222 COVID-19 vaccine.

This clone was recorded a few times. The chain couples TRBV27 to TRBJ2-5; the D gene is possibly TRBD1 (6 bases). In germline, CDR1 is MNHEY, CDR2 SMNVEV (reference sequence). V was pared by 1 base and J by 4 bases, with 10 bases between. The CDR3 has 14 residues. The CDR3 loop reads CASSLFSRGETQYF. The CDR3 DNA is TGTGCCAGCAGTTTATTTTCCAGGGGAGAGACCCAGTACTTC.

The chain joins TRBV3-1 (or the pseudogene TRBV3-2) to TRBJ2-1; D is uncertain. The CDR3 contains 14 residues. With 0 bases removed from V and 7 bases from J, the gap between germline ends came to 10 bases. In germline, CDR1 is LGHDT, CDR2 YNNKEL (reference sequence). DNA for the CDR3: TGTGCCAGCAGCCAAGATCTGGGCAGTAATGAGCAGTTCTTC. Its protein product is CASSQDLGSNEQFF.

This clone occurred a few times. The J gene is TRBJ1-4, the V gene TRBV30, with D hard to call. The V end lost 7 bases, the J end lost 4 bases, and 13 bases lay between the germline ends. This CDR3 has 13 amino acids. Germline CDR1 reads GTSNPN; CDR2 reads SVGIG (reference sequence). CDR3 sequence (DNA): TGTGCCTTTACGGGAACCCATAATGAAAAACTGTTTTTT. Amino acid sequence: CAFTGTHNEKLFF.

The chain recombines TRBV6-5 with TRBJ1-6; the match to TRBD1 covers 9 bases. Germline V CDR1 and CDR2: MNHEY, SVGAGI. The CDR3 spans 15 residues. The V and J ends lost 7 bases and 9 bases, in that order; junction bases with no gene match: 10. The CDR3 sequence is CASNRNRDRVSPLHF. CDR3 DNA: TGTGCCAGCAATAGGAACCGGGACAGGGTTTCACCCCTCCACTTT.

J is TRBJ1-1 and V is TRBV19, with D unclear. Between the trimmed V and J ends, which lost 6 bases and 1 base, there was a span of 12 bases. The CDR3 contains 14 residues. Germline assignment: CDR1 LNHDA and CDR2 SQIVND (reference sequence). The CDR3 region is CASRPEIRNTEAFF. The DNA of the CDR3 is TGTGCCAGTAGACCGGAAATACGGAACACTGAAGCTTTCTTT. Variable domain in full (rest from reference TRBV19 and TRBJ1-1): DGGITQSPKYLFRKEGQNVTLSCEQNLNHDAMYWYRQDPGQGLRLIYYSQIVNDFQKGDIAEGYSVSREKKESFPLTVTSAQKNPTAFYLCASRPEIRNTEAFFGQGTRLTVV.

V gene TRBV7-4 combines with J gene TRBJ1-2, with a tentative D call TRBD1 (5 bases). Per germline, CDR1 SGHVT and CDR2 SQSDAQ. V lost 5 bases, J lost 4 bases, and 14 bases lay in between. The CDR3 extends over 14 amino acids. CDR3 residues: CASSQSQGPYGYTF. Written as DNA, the CDR3 is TGTGCCAGCAGCCAATCCCAGGGACCCTATGGCTACACCTTC.

This clone was seen just once. The chain uses TRBV4-1 and TRBJ2-7, with D perhaps matching TRBD1 or TRBD2 (5 bases each). V was cut by 1 base and J by 6 bases, with 19 bases left in between. CDR1 is MGHRA and CDR2 is YSYEKL in the germline V gene. The CDR3 loop spans 16 amino acids. CDR3 residues: CASSQVDMTQRGEQYF. DNA for the CDR3: TGCGCCAGCAGCCAAGTGGATATGACGCAGAGGGGCGAGCAGTACTTC.

The V gene is TRBV12-3 or TRBV12-4, the J gene TRBJ2-1; D is perhaps TRBD2 (5 bases). Trimming removed 5 bases from V and 8 bases from J, with 13 bases in between. The CDR3 runs to 13 residues. The CDR3 reads CASSNFGRDEQFF. CDR3 DNA: TGTGCCAGCAGTAACTTTGGGCGGGATGAGCAGTTCTTC.

The V gene is TRBV20-1, the J gene TRBJ1-2; TRBD1 agrees at 7 bases. After removal of 3 bases from V and 5 bases from J, the junction contained 9 bases not matched to a gene. CDR1 and CDR2 from the germline V gene are DFQATT and SNEGSKA (reference sequence). This CDR3 is built from 14 residues. The DNA for the CDR3 is TGCAGTGCTAGTCCCAGACAGGGATGGTATGGCTACACCTTC. Protein product: CSASPRQGWYGYTF.

As to this clone: Other DNA sequences in this specimen translate into the identical CDR3. The chain links TRBV19 to TRBJ1-5, with D uncertain. The CDR3 contains 12 residues. Germline CDR1 reads LNHDA; CDR2 reads SQIVND (reference sequence). V lost 3 bases, J lost 6 bases, and 6 bases lay in between. The CDR3 is CASSIPLQPQHF. DNA of the CDR3: TGTGCCAGTAGTATTCCCCTTCAGCCCCAGCATTTT.

The chain carries TRBV5-6 and TRBJ2-5; D perhaps matches TRBD1 (5 bases). V was clipped by 1 base and J by 4 bases, with 14 bases between them. CDR1 and CDR2 from the germline V gene are SGHDT and YYEEEE. This CDR3 has 15 amino acids. The CDR3: CASSLLGRDGETQYF. CDR3 bases: TGTGCCAGCAGCTTGCTTGGCAGGGATGGAGAGACCCAGTACTTC. Supplemented by reference TRBV5-6 and TRBJ2-5, the full variable domain reads DAGVTQSPTHLIKTRGQQVTLRCSPKSGHDTVSWYQQALGQGPQFIFQYYEEEERQRGNFPDRFSGHQFPNYSSELNVNALLLGDSALYLCASSLLGRDGETQYFGPGTRLLVL.

This clone occurred once. In nucleotides, the CDR3 is TGCGCCAGCATGGATGGGGCTAATAGGGAGACCCAGTACTTC. Protein product: CASMDGANRETQYF. This sequence joins TRBV5-1 and TRBJ2-5; maybe TRBD1 (5 bases). The CDR3 runs 14 residues. Germline V lookup: CDR1 SGHRS, CDR2 YFSETQ. V was shortened by 6 bases and J by 5 bases, with 17 bases between the two germline ends.

The genes are TRBV14 and TRBJ2-2, with 7 positions matching TRBD2. This CDR3 has 15 amino acids. Trimming at V came to 5 bases and at J to 6 bases, leaving 9 bases not matched to a gene. CDR1 is SGHDN and CDR2 is FVKESK in the germline V gene. The CDR3 reads CASSTRAGRPGELFF. The CDR3, as DNA: TGTGCCAGCAGCACTCGAGCGGGACGTCCCGGGGAGCTGTTTTTT.

The genes are TRBV10-3 and TRBJ2-1; the match to TRBD2 covers 10 bases. The CDR3 extends over 17 amino acids. The ends lost 2 bases at V and 4 bases at J; junction bases unmatched: 8. CDR1 and CDR2 (germline): ENHRY, SYGVKD. The CDR3 DNA sequence: TGTGCCATCAGTGAGAGGATAGCGGGAGGTGGGTACAATGAGCAGTTCTTC. Protein sequence: CAISERIAGGGYNEQFF.

This sequence joins TRBV2 and TRBJ1-5, with 7 bases identical to TRBD1. J was trimmed by 3 bases and V by 5 bases; bases with no gene match: 4. The CDR3 loop spans 14 amino acids. Germline CDR1 is SNHLY and CDR2 is FYNNEI. The CDR3 DNA sequence: TGTGCCAGCAGTACTCAGGGGGACAATCAGCCCCAGCATTTT. Translation: CASSTQGDNQPQHF.

The chain employs TRBV6-5 and TRBJ1-2; D is perhaps TRBD1 (5 bases). This CDR3 region has 13 residues. Trimming removed 6 bases at V and 8 bases at J, with 16 bases between. Germline CDR1 and CDR2: MNHEY and SVGAGI. The CDR3 here is CASRLGTTQGYTF. The CDR3 DNA follows: TGTGCCAGCAGACTCGGGACGACGCAAGGCTACACCTTC.

The rearrangement links TRBV10-2 to TRBJ1-5; D possibly corresponds to TRBD1 (5 bases). Trimming shortened V by 0 bases and J by 6 bases, and 9 bases separated the two germline ends. The CDR3 is made up of 14 amino acids. The germline V gene has CDR1 WSHSY and CDR2 SAAADI. The CDR3 protein is CASSESGGSQPQHF. The CDR3 DNA is TGCGCCAGCAGTGAGTCCGGGGGTAGTCAGCCCCAGCATTTT.

The V and J genes are TRBV27 and TRBJ1-1; no definite D call. Germline values: CDR1 MNHEY, CDR2 SMNVEV (reference sequence). The germline V and J ends were trimmed by 5 bases and 6 bases, with 13 bases remaining between them. The CDR3 contains 13 residues. This CDR3 reads CASSPRFGSEAFF. The DNA for the CDR3 is TGTGCCAGCAGTCCCCGGTTTGGGTCTGAAGCTTTCTTT.

The rearrangement uses TRBV11-3 and TRBJ2-1; 8 bases align to TRBD2. Germline values: CDR1 SGHNT, CDR2 YENEEA. V trimming: 0 bases; J trimming: 7 bases; junction bases outside the gene matches: 2. The CDR3 contains 14 residues. CDR3 protein: CASSLDGLANEQFF. The DNA for the CDR3 is TGTGCCAGCAGCTTAGATGGACTAGCAAATGAGCAGTTCTTC. Supplemented by reference TRBV11-3 and TRBJ2-1, the full variable domain reads EAGVVQSPRYKIIEKKQPVAFWCNPISGHNTLYWYLQNLGQGPELLIRYENEEAVDDSQLPKDRFSAERLKGVDSTLKIQPAELGDSAVYLCASSLDGLANEQFFGPGTRLTVL.

The V gene is TRBV14, the J gene TRBJ1-6, with D tentatively TRBD1 (5 bases). V was pared by 0 bases and J by 0 bases, with 9 bases between. The CDR3 extends over 17 amino acids. Germline V gives CDR1 SGHDN, CDR2 FVKESK. The CDR3 spells CASSQERTLSYNSPLHF. The CDR3 coding sequence is TGTGCCAGCAGCCAAGAGCGGACACTCTCCTATAATTCACCCCTCCACTTT.

The gene calls are TRBV4-1 and TRBJ1-6; TRBD1 matches at 7 bases. Germline V gives CDR1 MGHRA, CDR2 YSYEKL. V gave up 1 base and J gave up 7 bases; unmatched junction bases: 4. The CDR3 has 15 residues. CDR3 DNA sequence: TGCGCCAGCAGCCAAGCCGACAGGGAGAATTCACCCCTCCACTTT. It specifies CASSQADRENSPLHF.

This chain joins TRBV10-1 and TRBJ2-1; 9 bases map to TRBD2. The CDR3 is made up of 16 amino acids. The germline CDR1 and CDR2 sequences are WNHNN and SYGVQD (reference sequence). The junction had 6 bases not matched to a gene; V was cut back by 2 bases and J by 4 bases. The DNA for the CDR3 is TGCGCCAGCAGTGAGAATAGCGGGAGCCGATACAATGAGCAGTTCTTC. Its protein product is CASSENSGSRYNEQFF.